These 28 T cell receptor beta chains were sequenced from one sample in a study of blood T cell repertoires in COVID-19 (dated by TCRdb to the early 2020s). Library preparation used the immunoSEQ multiplex PCR assay. TCRdb retrieved this table from immuneACCESS and kept in-frame rearrangements only. Not all clones are present; in checked studies, unresolved V genes account for under half, and no reason is known for the remainder. The sample contains around 450,000 clones, roughly 87% of them found a single time. Of the sample, 0.7% is held by the ten largest clones. Sequenced sample: PBMCs or T cells enriched from blood (not recorded which). The receptors were gathered from a young woman who had recovered from COVID-19.

This chain joins TRBV20-1 and TRBJ2-5; D not certain. This CDR3 has 11 residues. V lost 4 bases and J lost 0, with 3 bases in between. Germline V gene lookup returns CDR1 DFQATT and CDR2 SNEGSKA (reference sequence). CDR3 sequence (DNA): TGCAGTGCTACCGACCAAGAGACCCAGTACTTC. The encoded protein is CSATDQETQYF.

This sequence joins TRBV18 and TRBJ1-5; 8 bases are a match to TRBD1. CDR3 length: 16 residues. The germline CDR1 and CDR2 sequences are KGHSH and LQKENI. The V gene end was trimmed by 4 bases and the J gene end by 3 bases; junction bases not matched to a gene: 8. The CDR3 here is CASSREGQVNNQPQHF. CDR3 sequence (DNA): TGTGCCAGCTCACGAGAGGGACAGGTCAACAATCAGCCCCAGCATTTT.

This chain joins TRBV6-5 and TRBJ2-7, with 9 bases aligning to TRBD1. J lost 7 bases, V lost 6 bases, and 13 bases had no gene match. The CDR3 contains 15 residues. Germline-derived CDR1 and CDR2 are MNHEY and SVGAGI. The CDR3 here is CASSLSGQGVGEQYF. Written as DNA, the CDR3 is TGTGCCAGCAGCCTGTCGGGACAGGGAGTAGGGGAGCAGTACTTC.

The chain is built from TRBV6-5 and TRBJ1-6; no clear D gene. The ends were cut back, 8 bases at V and 0 bases at J, with 8 bases in the middle. CDR3 length: 14 residues. Germline V gives CDR1 MNHEY, CDR2 SVGAGI. The CDR3, as DNA: TGTGCCAGCGCGAGGGTCTCCTATAATTCACCCCTCCACTTT. Protein sequence: CASARVSYNSPLHF.

The chain couples TRBV15 to TRBJ1-2, with unresolved D. The CDR3 totals 12 residues. Trimming took off 3 bases at V and 3 bases at J, with 5 bases between the two ends. Looked up from germline, CDR1 is LNHNV and CDR2 is YYDKDF (reference sequence). The CDR3 sequence is CATSSSDYGYTF. CDR3 DNA: TGTGCCACCAGCAGCTCAGACTATGGCTACACCTTC. Using reference TRBV15 and TRBJ1-2 for the parts outside the CDR3, the full variable domain is DAMVIQNPRYQVTQFGKPVTLSCSQTLNHNVMYWYQQKSSQAPKLLFHYYDKDFNNEADTPDNFQSRRPNTSFCFLDIRSPGLGDTAMYLCATSSSDYGYTFGSGTRLTVV.

V is TRBV13 and J is TRBJ2-1, with 13 positions matching TRBD2. V lost 4 bases, J lost 9 bases, and 9 bases stayed unmatched. CDR3 length: 16 residues. CDR1 and CDR2 from the germline V gene are PRHDT and FYEKMQ (reference sequence). In DNA form, the CDR3 reads TGTGCCAGCAGCTCCGGAACTAGCGGGGGGGCCTCTGAGCAGTTCTTC. This gives the protein CASSSGTSGGASEQFF.

The rearrangement joins TRBV7-9 to TRBJ2-2, with TRBD1 matching 7 bases. V trimming: 6 bases; J trimming: 2 bases; junction bases outside the gene matches: 3. This CDR3 is 14 amino acids long. The germline V gene encodes CDR1 SEHNR and CDR2 FQNEAQ (reference sequence). This CDR3 reads CASSIGGNTGELFF. DNA of the CDR3: TGTGCCAGCAGTATAGGGGGCAACACCGGGGAGCTGTTTTTT.

V usage is TRBV19 and J usage is TRBJ2-1; a weak D match, TRBD1 (6 bases). The CDR3 loop spans 15 amino acids. Germline V gene sequence: CDR1 LNHDA, CDR2 SQIVND (reference sequence). The V and J ends lost 1 base and 4 bases respectively, with 11 bases between them. CDR3 in amino acids: CASSIGDTTYNEQFF. For the CDR3, the DNA is TGTGCCAGTAGTATAGGGGACACCACATACAATGAGCAGTTCTTC.

The chain recombines TRBV4-1 with TRBJ1-1; D might be TRBD1 (5 bases). The V gene lost 1 base and the J gene lost 3 bases, with 12 bases spanning the gap. This CDR3 is 15 amino acids long. Germline lookup yields CDR1 MGHRA and CDR2 YSYEKL. This CDR3 is CASSQVGRGDTEAFF. The CDR3 nucleotides read TGCGCCAGCAGCCAAGTCGGGCGGGGGGACACTGAAGCTTTCTTT.

This chain connects TRBV6-2 or TRBV6-3 to TRBJ1-1, with unresolved D. Germline CDR1 and CDR2: MNHEY and SVGEGT. The CDR3 length is 13 residues. Trimming stripped 2 bases from V and 8 bases from J, with 12 bases between. The DNA of the CDR3 is TGTGCCAGCAGTTACAACGGAGTAACCGAAGCTTTCTTT. Amino acid sequence: CASSYNGVTEAFF.

The table lists this clone with a few counts. The chain is built from TRBV6-1 and TRBJ2-7; D unclear. Trimming shortened V by 2 bases and J by 1 base, and 9 bases separated the two germline ends. Germline loops: CDR1 MNHNS, CDR2 SASEGT. The CDR3 contains 14 residues. The CDR3 DNA sequence: TGTGCCAGCAGTGAACAGGTGATGTCCTACGAGCAGTACTTC. This gives the protein CASSEQVMSYEQYF.

A note on this clone: This sample also contains other DNA sequences that code for the same CDR3. The gene calls are TRBV28 and TRBJ1-2; 8 positions agree with TRBD1. The V gene's germline CDR1 is MDHEN and CDR2 SYDVKM. This CDR3 is built from 13 residues. J lost 6 bases, V lost 6 bases, and 6 bases had no gene match. The CDR3 loop reads CASSSRGPDGYTF. In DNA, the CDR3 is TGTGCCAGCAGCAGCAGGGGGCCGGATGGCTACACCTTC.

The V call is TRBV7-9, the J call TRBJ2-3; D is possibly TRBD2 (5 bases). V lost 3 bases and J 2 bases, leaving 12 bases between the germline ends. This CDR3 contains 15 residues. Per germline, CDR1 SEHNR and CDR2 FQNEAQ (reference sequence). The CDR3, as DNA: TGTGCCAGCAGCTTTTGGAGCGGACTCACAGATACGCAGTATTTT. Its protein is CASSFWSGLTDTQYF.

The chain joins TRBV4-1 to TRBJ2-6, with 12 nucleotides matching TRBD1. Per the germline V gene, CDR1 is MGHRA and CDR2 is YSYEKL. The CDR3 covers 18 residues. Trimming removed 2 bases from V and 4 bases from J; junction bases left unmatched: 6. CDR3 protein: CASSQTGTGGVGANVLTF. CDR3 nucleotide sequence: TGCGCCAGCAGCCAAACCGGGACAGGGGGCGTAGGGGCCAACGTCCTGACTTTC.

The J gene is TRBJ1-6, the V gene TRBV5-1, with a possible D match to TRBD1 (5 bases). V was clipped by 0 bases and J by 14 bases, with 15 bases between them. The CDR3 contains 14 residues. CDR1 and CDR2 (germline): SGHRS, YFSETQ. The CDR3 reads CASSLAQAPVTLHF. For the CDR3, the DNA is TGCGCCAGCAGCTTGGCACAGGCACCGGTCACCCTCCACTTT.

The chain uses TRBV11-2 and TRBJ1-2; D is undetermined. CDR3 length: 16 residues. V shed 0 bases and J shed 4 bases, with 15 bases lying between them. From germline, CDR1 is SGHAT and CDR2 FQNNGV. CDR3 coding DNA: TGTGCCAGCAGCTTAGATCGAGAGGAGGCCCCCTATGGCTACACCTTC. Its protein is CASSLDREEAPYGYTF.

V usage is TRBV21-1 and J usage is TRBJ2-1; TRBD2 is the table's D call and was not checked against the DNA. TRBV21-1 is tagged as a pseudogene. This CDR3 is 17 amino acids long. CDR3 protein: CASSRRFKIADYNEQFF. As DNA, the CDR3 is TGTGCCAGCAGCAGGAGATTTAAGATAGCAGACTACAATGAGCAGTTCTTC.

CDR3 bases: TGTGCCAGCTCACCACCGGCAGGGGATGGCTACACCTTC. It translates to CASSPPAGDGYTF. This chain uses TRBV18 with TRBJ1-2; D possibly corresponds to TRBD1 (6 bases). Germline CDR1 and CDR2: KGHSH and LQKENI. Trimming shortened V by 0 bases and J by 6 bases, and 8 bases separated the two germline ends. The CDR3 extends over 13 amino acids.

This chain connects TRBV28 to TRBJ1-5, with 7 bases identical to TRBD1. The CDR3 consists of 15 residues. In germline, CDR1 is MDHEN, CDR2 SYDVKM. Trimming cost V 2 bases and J 3 bases; bases outside gene matches: 4. CDR3 region: CASSLGGGPNQPQHF. In DNA form, the CDR3 reads TGTGCCAGCAGTTTAGGAGGGGGCCCCAATCAGCCCCAGCATTTT. The full variable domain, completed using reference TRBV28 and TRBJ1-5, is DVKVTQSSRYLVKRTGEKVFLECVQDMDHENMFWYRQDPGLGLRLIYFSYDVKMKEKGDIPEGYSVSREKKERFSLILESASTNQTSMYLCASSLGGGPNQPQHFGDGTRLSIL.

The V gene is TRBV7-9, the J gene TRBJ1-1; D is uncertain. The CDR3 has 16 residues. Between the trimmed V and J ends, which lost 6 bases and 1 base, there was a span of 18 bases. Germline CDR1 and CDR2: SEHNR and FQNEAQ (reference sequence). The CDR3 DNA is TGTGCCAGCAGTTCTCTTCGACCGGGAGGGAACACTGAAGCTTTCTTT. Encoded protein: CASSSLRPGGNTEAFF.

The chain employs TRBV9 and TRBJ2-2; 9 nucleotides align to TRBD1. The CDR3 is 19 amino acids. The V segment lost 2 bases and the J segment 1 base; nucleotides outside the gene matches: 12. In germline, CDR1 is SGDLS, CDR2 YYNGEE. The CDR3 coding sequence is TGTGCCAGCAGCGTCCCCGGGACAGGGCCCGAGAAGAACACCGGGGAGCTGTTTTTT. This sequence encodes CASSVPGTGPEKNTGELFF.

This clone was counted a single time. The chain carries TRBV5-1 and TRBJ1-1; 7 nucleotides align to TRBD1. The CDR3 is 17 residues long. Germline V gene sequence: CDR1 SGHRS, CDR2 YFSETQ. After removal of 4 bases from V and 4 bases from J, the junction contained 16 bases not matched to a gene. The CDR3 DNA reads TGCGCCAGCAGCCCCAGGGGGTGGGGGTACGAGACCACTGAAGCTTTCTTT. It is translated as CASSPRGWGYETTEAFF.

The chain uses TRBV30 and TRBJ1-5; no firm D call. V was shortened by 2 bases and J by 4 bases, with 9 bases between the two germline ends. Germline V gene sequence: CDR1 GTSNPN, CDR2 SVGIG (reference sequence). The CDR3 sequence is 13 residues long. DNA of the CDR3: TGTGCCTGGAGTCGCGTTGCTAATCAGCCCCAGCATTTT. Protein sequence: CAWSRVANQPQHF.

This clone was counted between two and nine times. The chain carries TRBV5-1 and TRBJ1-2; 7 nucleotides align to TRBD1. The CDR3 spans 15 residues. The V segment lost 4 bases and the J segment 3 bases; nucleotides outside the gene matches: 9. Germline V lookup: CDR1 SGHRS, CDR2 YFSETQ. CDR3 coding DNA: TGCGCCAGCAGCCCTCGACAGGGATGGGACTATGGCTACACCTTC. Encoded protein: CASSPRQGWDYGYTF. The entire variable domain, with the rest obtained from reference TRBV5-1 and TRBJ1-2, is as follows: KAGVTQTPRYLIKTRGQQVTLSCSPISGHRSVSWYQQTPGQGLQFLFEYFSETQRNKGNFPGRFSGRQFSNSRSEMNVSTLELGDSALYLCASSPRQGWDYGYTFGSGTRLTVV.

The V and J genes are TRBV30 and TRBJ1-4, with 7 nucleotides matching TRBD1. Germline CDR1 is GTSNPN and CDR2 is SVGIG (reference sequence). The trim removed 0 bases at V and 6 bases at J, leaving 10 bases unmatched. The CDR3 sequence is 16 residues long. The CDR3 nucleotides read TGTGCCTGGAGTGTACCGACCCAGGGGGAGCATGAAAAACTGTTTTTT. This sequence encodes CAWSVPTQGEHEKLFF.

The V and J genes are TRBV4-1 and TRBJ1-3, with TRBD1 matching over 8 bases. There are 18 residues in the CDR3. Germline V gene sequence: CDR1 MGHRA, CDR2 YSYEKL. Trimming cost V 4 bases and J 4 bases; bases outside gene matches: 15. CDR3 DNA: TGCGCCAGCAGCCCCGACAGGGGCAGGGCGTCCAGGGGAAACACCATATATTTT. Its translation: CASSPDRGRASRGNTIYF.

The chain links TRBV24-1 to TRBJ2-7; D is ambiguous. V lost 0 bases and J 0 bases, leaving 14 bases between the germline ends. Germline loops: CDR1 KGHDR, CDR2 SFDVKD. The CDR3 extends over 17 amino acids. Written as DNA, the CDR3 is TGTGCCACCAGTGATTTGATCTGTCCGGTTACCTCCTACGAGCAGTACTTC. Amino acids: CATSDLICPVTSYEQYF.

The rearrangement joins TRBV15 to TRBJ2-5; TRBD2 matches 9 bases. This CDR3 is built from 15 residues. J gave up 5 bases and V 1 base, and 5 bases lay outside the gene matches. CDR1 and CDR2 from the germline V gene are LNHNV and YYDKDF (reference sequence). The CDR3 DNA sequence: TGTGCCACCAGCAGAGGTCCGGGACTAGCTGAGACCCAGTACTTC. This translates into CATSRGPGLAETQYF.